Below are 11 T cell receptor beta chains sequenced from a single sample in a study of Ad26.COV2.S vaccination and SARS-CoV-2 variants. This sample's treatment: 15 to 20 received Ad26.COV2.S at low or high dose, single or two shots; roughly five received placebo; per-sample allocation not given. Specimens were obtained on day 63 following the first vaccine or placebo injection. TCRdb keeps only in-frame clones here, not all; method: immunoSEQ multiplex PCR. The sample includes 400,000 to 450,000 clones, around 90% of them seen just once. The sequences come from peripheral blood, collected in a trial of Ad26.COV2.S vaccine versus placebo. These receptors all stem from a person aged 18 to 59 who received the Ad26.COV2.S COVID-19 vaccine or a placebo.

The chain couples TRBV5-5 to TRBJ2-7, with 8 bases aligning to TRBD1. The length of the CDR3 is 14 residues. Unmatched junction bases numbered 0, after V lost 0 bases and J lost 1 base. Germline V gene sequence: CDR1 SGHKS, CDR2 YYEKEE (reference sequence). CDR3 protein: CASSLGQGSYEQYF. In DNA, the CDR3 is TGTGCCAGCAGCTTGGGACAGGGGTCCTACGAGCAGTACTTC.

The chain links TRBV20-1 to TRBJ2-3; D is possibly TRBD2 (6 bases). The CDR3 has 14 amino acids. Germline CDR1 and CDR2: DFQATT and SNEGSKA (reference sequence). V lost 3 bases and J lost 2, with 12 bases in between. For the CDR3, the DNA is TGCAGTGCTAGTGGACGGGAGAACACAGATACGCAGTATTTT. Encoded protein: CSASGRENTDTQYF.

This chain links TRBV9 with TRBJ1-3; TRBD1 aligns across 9 bases. Trimming at V came to 0 bases and at J to 9 bases, leaving 13 bases not matched to a gene. The CDR3 extends over 17 amino acids. CDR1 is SGDLS and CDR2 is YYNGEE in the germline V gene. CDR3 nucleotide sequence: TGTGCCAGCAGCGTAGGAAGTAGGACAGGGGTGTTGGGCACCATATATTTT. Translation: CASSVGSRTGVLGTIYF.

The V and J genes are TRBV28 and TRBJ2-3, with TRBD2 identical over 10 bases. V dropped 8 bases and J dropped 4; count of bases not matched to a gene: 9. From germline, CDR1 is MDHEN and CDR2 SYDVKM. The length of the CDR3 is 15 residues. The CDR3 is CASGSHGLAADTQYF. CDR3 coding DNA: TGTGCCAGCGGGTCTCACGGACTAGCGGCAGATACGCAGTATTTT.

This clone was recorded only once. The rearrangement joins TRBV4-1 to TRBJ2-3; D gene unclear. CDR3 length: 16 residues. V was shortened by 0 bases and J by 1 base, with 11 bases between the two germline ends. Germline V CDR1 and CDR2: MGHRA, YSYEKL. The CDR3 DNA reads as TGCGCCAGCAGCCAAGATAAAGAAATCCGCACAGATACGCAGTATTTT. This codes for CASSQDKEIRTDTQYF.

The chain uses TRBV11-2 and TRBJ1-3, with D perhaps matching TRBD1 (5 bases). With 4 bases removed from V and 1 base from J, the gap between germline ends came to 14 bases. This CDR3 spans 16 amino acids. Germline CDR1 reads SGHAT; CDR2 reads FQNNGV. CDR3 DNA sequence: TGTGCCAGCAGCTCTCAACCGGCAGGGTCTGGAAACACCATATATTTT. Translated: CASSSQPAGSGNTIYF.

The chain combines TRBV4-1 with TRBJ2-2; D ambiguous. The germline V and J ends were trimmed by 0 bases and 1 base, with 3 bases remaining between them. CDR1 is MGHRA, CDR2 YSYEKL, per germline. CDR3 length: 14 amino acids. CDR3 residues: CASSQEMNTGELFF. In DNA form, the CDR3 reads TGCGCCAGCAGCCAAGAGATGAACACCGGGGAGCTGTTTTTT.

This chain joins TRBV6-2 or TRBV6-3 and TRBJ2-6; D may be TRBD1 or TRBD2 (5 bases each). Germline V gene data show CDR1 as MNHEY and CDR2 as SVGEGT. With 2 bases removed from V and 4 bases from J, the gap between germline ends came to 12 bases. The length of the CDR3 is 16 residues. The CDR3 protein is CASSYPGPVGANVLTF. The CDR3 bases are TGTGCCAGCAGTTACCCGGGACCAGTGGGGGCCAACGTCCTGACTTTC.

The chain joins TRBV5-1 to TRBJ2-7, with 8 bases that match TRBD1. CDR1 and CDR2 (germline): SGHRS, YFSETQ. This CDR3 spans 15 amino acids. J was trimmed by 2 bases and V by 4 bases; bases with no gene match: 8. CDR3 in DNA: TGCGCCAGCAGCCAAGGGACAGGTAGACCCTACGAGCAGTACTTC. This gives the protein CASSQGTGRPYEQYF.

V usage is TRBV10-3 and J usage is TRBJ2-7; no clear D gene. V was cut by 6 bases and J by 0 bases, with 12 bases left in between. CDR3 length: 14 residues. Germline V gene data show CDR1 as ENHRY and CDR2 as SYGVKD. CDR3 DNA: TGTGCCATCAGGGACGGATTAAGCTCCTACGAGCAGTACTTC. Translating gives CAIRDGLSSYEQYF.

The CDR3 DNA is TGTGCCAGCAGTAACGGACAGGGTCGCGAGCAGTACTTC. It encodes CASSNGQGREQYF. This chain links TRBV28 with TRBJ2-7, with 8 bases lining up with TRBD1. The junction had 6 bases not matched to a gene; V was cut back by 5 bases and J by 6 bases. The germline gives CDR1 MDHEN, CDR2 SYDVKM. There are 13 residues in the CDR3.